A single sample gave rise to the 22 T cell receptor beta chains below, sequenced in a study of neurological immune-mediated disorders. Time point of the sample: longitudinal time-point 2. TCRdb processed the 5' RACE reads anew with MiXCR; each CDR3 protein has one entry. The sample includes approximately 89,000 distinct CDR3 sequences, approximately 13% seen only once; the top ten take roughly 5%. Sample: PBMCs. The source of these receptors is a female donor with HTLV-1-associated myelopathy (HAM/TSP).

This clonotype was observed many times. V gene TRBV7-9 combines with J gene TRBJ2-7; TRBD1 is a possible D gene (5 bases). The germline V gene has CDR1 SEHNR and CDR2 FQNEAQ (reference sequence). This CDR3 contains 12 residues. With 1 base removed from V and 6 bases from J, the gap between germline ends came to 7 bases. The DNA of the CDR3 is TGTGCCAGCAGCTTAGTAGGGGTCGAGCAGTACTTC. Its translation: CASSLVGVEQYF. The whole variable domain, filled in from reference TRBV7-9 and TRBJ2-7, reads DTGVSQNPRHKITKRGQNVTFRCDPISEHNRLYWYRQTLGQGPEFLTYFQNEAQLEKSRLLSDRFSAERPKGSFSTLEIQRTEQGDSAMYLCASSLVGVEQYFGPGTRLTVT.

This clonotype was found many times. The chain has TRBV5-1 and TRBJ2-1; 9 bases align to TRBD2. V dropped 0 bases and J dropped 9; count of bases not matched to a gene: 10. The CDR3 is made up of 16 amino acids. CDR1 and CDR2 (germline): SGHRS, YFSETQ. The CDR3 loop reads CASSLGYQRGASEQFF. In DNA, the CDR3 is TGCGCCAGCAGCTTGGGATATCAGCGGGGGGCCTCTGAGCAGTTCTTC.

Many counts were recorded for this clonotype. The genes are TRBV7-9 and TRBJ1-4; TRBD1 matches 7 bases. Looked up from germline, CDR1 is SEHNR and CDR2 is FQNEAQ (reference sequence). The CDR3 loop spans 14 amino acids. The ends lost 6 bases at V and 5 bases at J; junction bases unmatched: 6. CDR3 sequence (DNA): TGTGCCAGCAGAACCGGGACAGAGAATGAAAAACTGTTTTTT. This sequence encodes CASRTGTENEKLFF.

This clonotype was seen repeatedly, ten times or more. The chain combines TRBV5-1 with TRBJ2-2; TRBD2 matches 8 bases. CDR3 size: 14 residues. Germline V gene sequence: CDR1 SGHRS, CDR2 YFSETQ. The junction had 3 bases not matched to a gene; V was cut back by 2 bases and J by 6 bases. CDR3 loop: CASSFVGGAGELFF. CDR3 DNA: TGCGCCAGCAGCTTCGTCGGGGGGGCCGGGGAGCTGTTTTTT.

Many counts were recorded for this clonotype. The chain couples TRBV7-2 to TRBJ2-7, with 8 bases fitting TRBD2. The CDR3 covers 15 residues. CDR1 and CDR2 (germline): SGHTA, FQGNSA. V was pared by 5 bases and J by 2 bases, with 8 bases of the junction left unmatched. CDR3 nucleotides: TGTGCCAGCAGCGTCGGGACTAGTTACCCCTACGAGCAGTACTTC. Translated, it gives CASSVGTSYPYEQYF.

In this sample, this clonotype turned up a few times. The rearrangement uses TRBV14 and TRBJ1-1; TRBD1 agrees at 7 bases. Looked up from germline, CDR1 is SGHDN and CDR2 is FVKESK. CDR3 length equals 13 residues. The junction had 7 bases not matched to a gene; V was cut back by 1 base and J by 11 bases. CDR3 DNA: TGTGCCAGCAGCCAAGTGGAGGGACAGACGGCTTTCTTT. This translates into CASSQVEGQTAFF.

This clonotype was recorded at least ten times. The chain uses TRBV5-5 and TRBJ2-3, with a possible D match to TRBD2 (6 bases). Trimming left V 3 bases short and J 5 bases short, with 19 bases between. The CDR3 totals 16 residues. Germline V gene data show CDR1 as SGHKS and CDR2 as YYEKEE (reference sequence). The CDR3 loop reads CASSSRVQAGGDTQYF. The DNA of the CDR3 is TGTGCCAGCAGCTCTCGGGTACAGGCCGGGGGAGATACGCAGTATTTT.

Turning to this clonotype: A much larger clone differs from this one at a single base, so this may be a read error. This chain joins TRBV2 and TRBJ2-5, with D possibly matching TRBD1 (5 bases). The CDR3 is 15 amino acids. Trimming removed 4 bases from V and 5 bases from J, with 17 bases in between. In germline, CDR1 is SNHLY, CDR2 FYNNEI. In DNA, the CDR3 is TGTGCCAGCAGTGCAAGTCAGGGTGGCAAGGAGACCCAGTACTTC. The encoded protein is CASSASQGGKETQYF.

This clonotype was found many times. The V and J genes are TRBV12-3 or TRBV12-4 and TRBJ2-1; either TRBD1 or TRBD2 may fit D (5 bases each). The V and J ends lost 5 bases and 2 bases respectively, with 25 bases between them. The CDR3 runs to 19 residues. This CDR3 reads CASSVRGRAMGDTYNEQFF. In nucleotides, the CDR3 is TGTGCCAGCAGTGTCCGTGGACGGGCGATGGGGGATACCTACAATGAGCAGTTCTTC.

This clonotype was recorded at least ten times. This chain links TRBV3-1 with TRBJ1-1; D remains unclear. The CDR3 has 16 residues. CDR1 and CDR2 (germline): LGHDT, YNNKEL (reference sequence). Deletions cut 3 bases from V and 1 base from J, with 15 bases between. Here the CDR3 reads CASSQAGRRPNTEAFF. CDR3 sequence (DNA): TGTGCCAGCAGCCAGGCAGGACGGCGCCCGAACACTGAAGCTTTCTTT.

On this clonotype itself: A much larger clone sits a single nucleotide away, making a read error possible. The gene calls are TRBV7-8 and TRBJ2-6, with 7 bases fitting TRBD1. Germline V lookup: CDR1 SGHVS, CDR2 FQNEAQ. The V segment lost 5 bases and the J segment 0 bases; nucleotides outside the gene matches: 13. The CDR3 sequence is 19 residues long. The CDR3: CASSTYRGPSSSGANVLTF. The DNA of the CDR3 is TGTGCCAGCAGCACCTACAGGGGCCCCTCCTCCTCTGGGGCCAACGTCCTGACTTTC.

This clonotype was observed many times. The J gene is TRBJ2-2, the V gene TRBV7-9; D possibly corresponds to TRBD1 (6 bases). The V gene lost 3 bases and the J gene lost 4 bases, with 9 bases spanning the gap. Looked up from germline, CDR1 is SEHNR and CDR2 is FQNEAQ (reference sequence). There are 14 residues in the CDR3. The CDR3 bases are TGTGCCAGCAGCTTTCAGGGGCTCACCGGGGAGCTGTTTTTT. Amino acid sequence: CASSFQGLTGELFF.

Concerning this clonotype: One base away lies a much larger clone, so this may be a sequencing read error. CDR3 in amino acids: CASSFKRGDQETQYF. CDR3 DNA sequence: TGTGCCAGCAGTTTCAAGCGGGGGGACCAAGAGACCCAGTACTTC. The V call is TRBV12-3 or TRBV12-4, the J call TRBJ2-5, with TRBD2 identical over 9 bases. With 3 bases clipped from V and 0 bases from J, the junction kept 2 bases outside the gene matches. The CDR3 contains 15 residues.

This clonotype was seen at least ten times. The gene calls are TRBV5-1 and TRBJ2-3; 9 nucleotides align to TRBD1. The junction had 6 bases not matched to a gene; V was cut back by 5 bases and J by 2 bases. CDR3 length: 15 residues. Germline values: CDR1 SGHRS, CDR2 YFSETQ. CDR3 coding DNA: TGCGCCAGCAGTCTCGGACAGGGGAACACAGATACGCAGTATTTT. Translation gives CASSLGQGNTDTQYF.

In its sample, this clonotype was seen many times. The CDR3, as DNA: TGCAGTGCTAAGTCTGAGACAGGGAGTTCTCAGCCCCAGCATTTT. This gives the protein CSAKSETGSSQPQHF. This chain connects TRBV20-1 to TRBJ1-5; 7 bases are a match to TRBD1. From germline, CDR1 is DFQATT and CDR2 SNEGSKA (reference sequence). The CDR3 contains 15 residues. Trimming removed 4 bases from V and 6 bases from J; junction bases left unmatched: 12.

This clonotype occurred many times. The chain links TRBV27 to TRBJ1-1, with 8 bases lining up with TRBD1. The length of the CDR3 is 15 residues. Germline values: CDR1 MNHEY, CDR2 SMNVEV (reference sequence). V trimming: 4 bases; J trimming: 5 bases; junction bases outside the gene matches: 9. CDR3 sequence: CASSSGGAGNTEAFF. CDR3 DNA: TGTGCCAGCAGTTCAGGGGGCGCGGGGAATACTGAAGCTTTCTTT.

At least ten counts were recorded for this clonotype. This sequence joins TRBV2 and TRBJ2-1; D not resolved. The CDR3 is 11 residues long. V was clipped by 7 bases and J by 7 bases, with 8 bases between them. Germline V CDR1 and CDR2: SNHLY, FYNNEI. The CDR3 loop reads CASTRSNEQFF. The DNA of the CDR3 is TGTGCCAGCACCAGGAGTAATGAGCAGTTCTTC.

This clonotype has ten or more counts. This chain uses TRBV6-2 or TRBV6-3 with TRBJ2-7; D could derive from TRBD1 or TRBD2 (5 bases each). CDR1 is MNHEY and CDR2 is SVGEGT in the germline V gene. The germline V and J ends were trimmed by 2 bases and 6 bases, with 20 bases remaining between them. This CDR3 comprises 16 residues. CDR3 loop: CASSYASGTAHGEQYF. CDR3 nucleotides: TGTGCCAGCAGTTACGCCTCCGGGACGGCACACGGCGAGCAGTACTTC.

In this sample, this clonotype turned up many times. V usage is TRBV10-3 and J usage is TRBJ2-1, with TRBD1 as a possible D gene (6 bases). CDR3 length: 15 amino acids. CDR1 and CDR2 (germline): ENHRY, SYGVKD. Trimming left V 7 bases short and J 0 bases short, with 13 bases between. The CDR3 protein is CAITTDSRSYNEQFF. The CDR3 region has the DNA TGTGCCATCACCACGGACAGTCGCTCCTACAATGAGCAGTTCTTC.

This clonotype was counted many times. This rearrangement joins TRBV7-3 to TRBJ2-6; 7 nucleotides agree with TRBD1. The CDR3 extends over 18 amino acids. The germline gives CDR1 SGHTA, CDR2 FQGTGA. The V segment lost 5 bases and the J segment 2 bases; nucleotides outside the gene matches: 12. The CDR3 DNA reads TGTGCCAGCAGCCCATCCCCCCCGACAGGGACTGGGGCCAACGTCCTGACTTTC. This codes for CASSPSPPTGTGANVLTF.

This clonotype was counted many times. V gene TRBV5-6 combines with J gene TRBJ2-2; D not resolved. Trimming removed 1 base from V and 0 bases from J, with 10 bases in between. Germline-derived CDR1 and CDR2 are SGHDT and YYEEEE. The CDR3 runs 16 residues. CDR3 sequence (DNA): TGTGCCAGCAGCTTGTTCGACACCCCGAACACCGGGGAGCTGTTTTTT. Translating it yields CASSLFDTPNTGELFF.

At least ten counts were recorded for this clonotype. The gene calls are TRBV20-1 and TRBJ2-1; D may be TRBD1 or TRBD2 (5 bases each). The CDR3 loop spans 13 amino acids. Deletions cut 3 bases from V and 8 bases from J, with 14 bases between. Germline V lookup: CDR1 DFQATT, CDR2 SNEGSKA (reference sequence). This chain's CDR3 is CSASVGRDDEQFF. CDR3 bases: TGCAGTGCTAGTGTGGGCAGGGACGATGAGCAGTTCTTC.